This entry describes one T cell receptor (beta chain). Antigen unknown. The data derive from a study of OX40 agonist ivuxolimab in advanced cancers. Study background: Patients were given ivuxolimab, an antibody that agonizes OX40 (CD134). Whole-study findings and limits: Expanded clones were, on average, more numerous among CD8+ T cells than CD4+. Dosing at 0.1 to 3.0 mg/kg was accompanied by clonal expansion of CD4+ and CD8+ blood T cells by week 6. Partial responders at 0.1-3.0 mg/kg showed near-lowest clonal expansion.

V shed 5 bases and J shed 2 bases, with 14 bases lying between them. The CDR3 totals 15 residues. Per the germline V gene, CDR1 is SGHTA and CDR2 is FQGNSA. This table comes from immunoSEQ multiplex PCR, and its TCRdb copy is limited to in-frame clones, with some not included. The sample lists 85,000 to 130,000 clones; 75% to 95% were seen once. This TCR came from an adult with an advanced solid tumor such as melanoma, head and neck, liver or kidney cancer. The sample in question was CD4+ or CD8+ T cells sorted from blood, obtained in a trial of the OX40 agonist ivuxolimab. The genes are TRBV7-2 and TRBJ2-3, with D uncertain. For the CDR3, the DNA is TGTGCCAGCAGCCTTAGCACCCTCGTCACAGATACGCAGTATTTT. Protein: CASSLSTLVTDTQYF.